The 3 T cell receptor beta chains in this list originate from one sample, sequenced in a study of blood T cells in healthy people across ages. A J-beta primer mix and a sample-barcoded 5' primer were used in a second PCR of roughly 7 to 12 cycles. TCRdb recomputed calls from the 5' RACE reads with MiXCR, one row per CDR3 protein. The data contain around 710,000 distinct CDR3 sequences, roughly 41% of them singletons. What was sequenced was blood. These receptors originate from a woman aged 55-69 years in good health.

This rearrangement joins TRBV29-1 to TRBJ2-3; D possibly corresponds to TRBD1 (6 bases). Between the trimmed V and J ends, which lost 5 bases and 2 bases, there was a span of 17 bases. Germline loops: CDR1 SQVTM, CDR2 ANQGSEA. This CDR3 spans 15 amino acids. The CDR3 nucleotides read TGCAGCGTTCAGTCCCGGCAGGGGAACACAGATACGCAGTATTTT. Amino acid sequence: CSVQSRQGNTDTQYF.

Only a few counts were recorded for this clonotype. The V and J genes are TRBV13 and TRBJ1-1; 8 bases match TRBD1. The CDR3 covers 20 residues. Looked up from germline, CDR1 is PRHDT and CDR2 is FYEKMQ (reference sequence). V shed 1 base, J shed 1 base, and the junction held 17 bases outside the gene matches. Here the CDR3 reads CASSLELNQGASRENTEAFF. CDR3 nucleotide sequence: TGTGCCAGCAGCTTAGAGTTAAACCAGGGGGCGTCGAGGGAGAACACTGAAGCTTTCTTT.

CDR3: CSSKGQGVAGQPQHF. The CDR3 bases are TGCAGTTCCAAGGGACAGGGTGTTGCGGGTCAGCCCCAGCATTTT. This sequence joins TRBV20-1 and TRBJ1-5; 9 bases map to TRBD1. CDR1 and CDR2 from the germline V gene are DFQATT and SNEGSKA (reference sequence). CDR3 size: 15 residues. J was trimmed by 6 bases and V by 8 bases; bases with no gene match: 14.